This T cell receptor beta chain is from a study of molecular identifiers for immune sequencing clone quantification. About the research overall: For replicates, RNA isolated from around 20,000 or 99,000 naive CD8 cells was divided into five portions, of which four were sequenced. Study-level findings and limits: Shared barcodes on identical TCR molecules could underestimate the sizes of highly expanded clones.

Both previously described methods and listed TCR primers were employed to make bulk TCR libraries. From the PCR reads, TCRdb called clonotypes with MiXCR, one entry per CDR3 protein. In the table there are roughly 90,000 distinct CDR3 sequences, 19% of which are singletons. Naive CD8 T cells were sorted as CD8+CD4-CCR7+CD45RA+. V dropped 0 bases and J dropped 6 bases, with 8 bases sitting between them. Looked up from germline, CDR1 is MNHEY and CDR2 is SMNVEV (reference sequence). This CDR3 has 14 residues. This clonotype was counted many times. Its antigen is unidentified. The origin of this receptor is a human donor in good health. Some libraries in this study had Jurkat cell RNA spiked in. The chain carries TRBV27 and TRBJ2-2, with unresolved D. The sample comprised naive CD8+ T cells from blood, with Jurkat cell RNA spiked in. Subset meaning: FACS-sorted CD8+CD4-CCR7+CD45RA+ naive T cells. This CDR3 is CASSLSGFAGELFF. Written as DNA, the CDR3 is TGTGCCAGCAGTTTATCGGGGTTCGCCGGGGAGCTGTTTTTT.